Listed here are 17 T cell receptor beta chains from one sample, sequenced in a study of blood T cell repertoires in COVID-19. Only in-frame clones appear in the TCRdb table, and some are missing; sequencing was by immunoSEQ multiplex PCR. The table records 100,000 to 150,000 clones, 69% of them present only once. The sequencing sample was made of peripheral blood. The receptors were gathered from a woman aged 70-85 years with acute or convalescent COVID-19.

This clone has just a few counts. This chain connects TRBV30 to TRBJ2-1, with 9 positions matching TRBD2. CDR1 GTSNPN and CDR2 SVGIG come from the germline V gene (reference sequence). The junction had 8 bases not matched to a gene; V was cut back by 3 bases and J by 5 bases. This CDR3 spans 15 amino acids. CDR3 loop: CAWRRSGRNNNEQFF. Written as DNA, the CDR3 is TGTGCCTGGAGGCGGAGCGGGAGGAATAACAATGAGCAGTTCTTC.

The chain recombines TRBV19 with TRBJ1-3; D possibly corresponds to TRBD1 (6 bases). The CDR3 is 14 amino acids. The V gene lost 7 bases and the J gene lost 0 bases, with 10 bases spanning the gap. Germline CDR1 reads LNHDA; CDR2 reads SQIVND (reference sequence). The CDR3: CASTTGSSGNTIYF. DNA of the CDR3: TGTGCCAGTACGACAGGATCCTCTGGAAACACCATATATTTT.

In its sample, this clone was seen a few times. The chain combines TRBV13 with TRBJ1-1; weak D call: TRBD1 (5 bases). The germline V gene encodes CDR1 PRHDT and CDR2 FYEKMQ (reference sequence). The CDR3 has 16 amino acids. Between the trimmed V and J ends, which lost 2 bases and 5 bases, there was a span of 18 bases. DNA of the CDR3: TGTGCCAGCAGCTTATCCTTTCTGGGAGGGGCGACTGAAGCTTTCTTT. It is translated as CASSLSFLGGATEAFF.

The rearrangement joins TRBV5-1 to TRBJ2-2, with TRBD1 identical over 10 bases. The CDR3 runs to 15 residues. Germline V gene lookup returns CDR1 SGHRS and CDR2 YFSETQ. Losses at the gene ends were 4 bases for V and 6 bases for J; bases not matched to a gene: 6. The CDR3 DNA sequence: TGCGCCAGCAGCCCCGGGACAGGGGTCCCCGGGGAGCTGTTTTTT. Translated: CASSPGTGVPGELFF.

The chain recombines TRBV9 with TRBJ2-1; 8 bases map to TRBD2. J lost 5 bases, V lost 7 bases, and 11 bases had no gene match. Germline V gives CDR1 SGDLS, CDR2 YYNGEE. The CDR3 is 15 residues long. The CDR3: CASSPRTSGHNEQFF. For the CDR3, the DNA is TGTGCCAGCTCCCCCAGAACTAGCGGCCACAATGAGCAGTTCTTC.

The V and J genes are TRBV18 and TRBJ2-7, with TRBD1 matching over 9 bases. V was clipped by 2 bases and J by 3 bases; unmatched bases: 5. This CDR3 is 15 amino acids long. Germline CDR1 reads KGHSH; CDR2 reads LQKENI. The CDR3 loop is CASSPGQGKGYEQYF. The CDR3 nucleotides read TGTGCCAGCTCACCAGGACAGGGGAAGGGCTACGAGCAGTACTTC.

The J gene is TRBJ2-7, the V gene TRBV5-1; TRBD1 agrees at 7 bases. This CDR3 region has 13 residues. Germline V gives CDR1 SGHRS, CDR2 YFSETQ. The J segment lost 2 bases and the V segment lost 4 bases, leaving 3 bases of the junction unmatched. In DNA form, the CDR3 reads TGCGCCAGCAGCCGGACAGGCGCCTACGAGCAGTACTTC. As protein: CASSRTGAYEQYF.

This clone was picked up a small number of times. The V and J genes are TRBV7-8 and TRBJ1-4, with a possible D match to TRBD1 (6 bases). V was cut by 2 bases and J by 8 bases, with 12 bases left in between. From germline, CDR1 is SGHVS and CDR2 FQNEAQ. CDR3 size: 14 residues. The CDR3 nucleotides are TGTGCCAGCAGCTTAACCAGGGGACGGGAAAAACTGTTTTTT. This gives the protein CASSLTRGREKLFF.

The chain combines TRBV6-2 or TRBV6-3 with TRBJ2-1; perhaps TRBD2 as D (6 bases). Germline-derived CDR1 and CDR2 are MNHEY and SVGEGT. V gave up 4 bases and J gave up 6 bases, with 10 bases separating them. The CDR3 runs to 13 residues. The CDR3 loop is CASSLGDFNEQFF. The CDR3 nucleotides read TGTGCCAGCAGTTTGGGGGACTTCAATGAGCAGTTCTTC.

The V gene is TRBV3-1 (or the pseudogene TRBV3-2), the J gene TRBJ2-6, with D possibly being TRBD1 (5 bases). Germline CDR1 LGHDT, CDR2 YNNKEL (reference sequence). This CDR3 has 17 amino acids. V dropped 8 bases and J dropped 4 bases, with 21 bases sitting between them. The CDR3 is CASADSAQIRGANVLTF. The CDR3 DNA follows: TGTGCCAGCGCCGACAGTGCACAGATAAGAGGGGCCAACGTCCTGACTTTC.

The CDR3 here is CASSPGGANTIYF. The CDR3 DNA is TGTGCCAGCAGCCCTGGCGGGGCAAACACCATATATTTT. The chain combines TRBV7-6 with TRBJ1-3; the D gene is possibly TRBD1 (5 bases). Looked up from germline, CDR1 is SGHVS and CDR2 is FNYEAQ. There are 13 residues in the CDR3. V was shortened by 5 bases and J by 6 bases, with 11 bases between the two germline ends.

The gene calls are TRBV19 and TRBJ1-1, with D possibly TRBD1 on 5 matching bases. Deletions cut 3 bases from V and 5 bases from J, with 16 bases between. Germline CDR1 and CDR2: LNHDA and SQIVND (reference sequence). The CDR3 contains 15 residues. The CDR3 DNA follows: TGTGCCAGTAGTATCCCAAGGGGCGGGGGAACTGAAGCTTTCTTT. Its protein product is CASSIPRGGGTEAFF.

This chain uses TRBV6-4 with TRBJ1-6; D remains ambiguous. Germline V gives CDR1 MRHNA, CDR2 SNTAGT. The CDR3 contains 12 residues. With 2 bases removed from V and 9 bases from J, the gap between germline ends came to 5 bases. The CDR3 nucleotides read TGTGCCAGCAGTGACGGGAGTTCACCCCTCCACTTT. Translated, it gives CASSDGSSPLHF.

This sequence joins TRBV7-9 and TRBJ1-1; perhaps TRBD1 as D (5 bases). This CDR3 has 12 amino acids. Looked up from germline, CDR1 is SEHNR and CDR2 is FQNEAQ (reference sequence). V dropped 2 bases and J dropped 11 bases, with 12 bases sitting between them. CDR3 nucleotide sequence: TGTGCCAGCAGCTTACAAGACAGACAGGCTTTCTTT. Protein sequence: CASSLQDRQAFF. Supplemented by reference TRBV7-9 and TRBJ1-1, the full variable domain reads DTGVSQNPRHKITKRGQNVTFRCDPISEHNRLYWYRQTLGQGPEFLTYFQNEAQLEKSRLLSDRFSAERPKGSFSTLEIQRTEQGDSAMYLCASSLQDRQAFFGQGTRLTVV.

CDR3 sequence reads: CASSLDRLAGTDTQYF. In DNA, the CDR3 is TGTGCCAGCAGCTTAGATCGGTTAGCGGGAACAGATACGCAGTATTTT. V gene TRBV11-2 combines with J gene TRBJ2-3, with TRBD2 matching over 8 bases. Trimming at V came to 0 bases and at J to 3 bases, leaving 5 bases not matched to a gene. CDR3 length: 16 amino acids. Germline-derived CDR1 and CDR2 are SGHAT and FQNNGV.

V and J are TRBV5-1 and TRBJ1-4; 11 positions match TRBD1. The CDR3 totals 19 residues. CDR1 and CDR2 (germline): SGHRS, YFSETQ. V was pared by 0 bases and J by 0 bases, with 7 bases of the junction left unmatched. CDR3 DNA: TGCGCCAGCAGCTTGGTTCCGGGACAGGGGGGTGCAACTAATGAAAAACTGTTTTTT. Its protein is CASSLVPGQGGATNEKLFF.

This clone was counted a single time. In nucleotides, the CDR3 is TGTGCCAGCAGCGCCGGGGGGGAGCAGTTCTTC. Translated, it gives CASSAGGEQFF. The chain is built from TRBV9 and TRBJ2-1; 7 nucleotides align to TRBD2. With 3 bases clipped from V and 10 bases from J, the junction kept 1 base outside the gene matches. CDR3 length: 11 amino acids. Germline CDR1 and CDR2: SGDLS and YYNGEE. The whole variable domain, remainder taken from reference TRBV9 and TRBJ2-1, is DSGVTQTPKHLITATGQRVTLRCSPRSGDLSVYWYQQSLDQGLQFLIQYYNGEERAKGNILERFSAQQFPDLHSELNLSSLELGDSALYFCASSAGGEQFFGPGTRLTVL.